This passage covers 26 T cell receptor beta chains from one sample sequenced in a study of radiation and T cells in renal cell carcinoma. Using immunoSEQ multiplex PCR, the repertoire was profiled, and TCRdb retains in-frame clones only, with some absent. The sample consists of more than 15,000 clones, approximately 50% of them appearing once. Treatment in this sample: treatment-naive control, cytoreductive nephrectomy. The sample consisted of tumor tissue, taken from a patient whose treatment was nephrectomy without radiotherapy. These receptors were obtained from a man aged 45-65 years with renal cell carcinoma.

The rearrangement links TRBV5-5 to TRBJ1-1, with D uncertain. CDR3 length: 16 residues. The germline CDR1 and CDR2 sequences are SGHKS and YYEKEE (reference sequence). Trimming pared 2 bases from V and 0 bases from J, leaving 14 bases between. The CDR3 DNA sequence: TGTGCCAGCAGCTTAGACCCTGACAAACTGAACACTGAAGCTTTCTTT. Protein product: CASSLDPDKLNTEAFF.

This chain links TRBV7-8 with TRBJ1-1; D perhaps matches TRBD1 (6 bases). The CDR3 is 15 amino acids. CDR1 SGHVS and CDR2 FQNEAQ come from the germline V gene. The V end lost 4 bases, the J end lost 0 bases, and 12 bases lay between the germline ends. The CDR3 DNA follows: TGTGCCAGCAGCTCGGACAGCGGCATGAACACTGAAGCTTTCTTT. Translation gives CASSSDSGMNTEAFF.

The chain links TRBV19 to TRBJ2-3; no clear D. Germline assignment: CDR1 LNHDA and CDR2 SQIVND (reference sequence). This CDR3 contains 14 residues. Between the trimmed V and J ends, which lost 2 bases and 0 bases, there was a span of 6 bases. CDR3 nucleotide sequence: TGTGCCAGTAGTATATGGGGTAGCACAGATACGCAGTATTTT. Translation gives CASSIWGSTDTQYF. The whole variable domain, remainder taken from reference TRBV19 and TRBJ2-3, is DGGITQSPKYLFRKEGQNVTLSCEQNLNHDAMYWYRQDPGQGLRLIYYSQIVNDFQKGDIAEGYSVSREKKESFPLTVTSAQKNPTAFYLCASSIWGSTDTQYFGPGTRLTVL.

This clone was counted a few times. The V call is TRBV25-1, the J call TRBJ1-2; possibly TRBD1 for D (6 bases). CDR3 length equals 13 residues. The V and J ends lost 5 bases and 4 bases respectively, with 11 bases between them. Germline CDR1 reads MGHDK; CDR2 reads SYGVNS. The CDR3 bases are TGTGCCAGCAGTCGACAGGAGCTCTATGGCTACACCTTC. This gives the protein CASSRQELYGYTF.

This sequence joins TRBV5-1 and TRBJ2-3; 8 bases map to TRBD2. Per germline, CDR1 SGHRS and CDR2 YFSETQ. The V segment lost 6 bases and the J segment 2 bases; nucleotides outside the gene matches: 5. This CDR3 is 14 amino acids long. This chain's CDR3 is CASNSGVDTDTQYF. CDR3 coding DNA: TGCGCCAGCAATAGCGGGGTGGACACAGATACGCAGTATTTT. The variable domain in full, with the rest retrieved from reference TRBV5-1 and TRBJ2-3, is KAGVTQTPRYLIKTRGQQVTLSCSPISGHRSVSWYQQTPGQGLQFLFEYFSETQRNKGNFPGRFSGRQFSNSRSEMNVSTLELGDSALYLCASNSGVDTDTQYFGPGTRLTVL.

The chain joins TRBV11-1 to TRBJ2-5; D may match TRBD1 or TRBD2 (5 bases each). V lost 5 bases to trimming and J lost 2 bases, with 12 bases between them. The CDR3 is 14 amino acids. CDR1 SGHAT and CDR2 FQDESV come from the germline V gene (reference sequence). The CDR3 bases are TGTGCCAGCAGCCGGGACGTAACTCAAGAGACCCAGTACTTC. This encodes CASSRDVTQETQYF. The variable domain in full, with the rest retrieved from reference TRBV11-1 and TRBJ2-5, is EAEVAQSPRYKITEKSQAVAFWCDPISGHATLYWYRQILGQGPELLVQFQDESVVDDSQLPKDRFSAERLKGVDSTLKIQPAELGDSAMYLCASSRDVTQETQYFGPGTRLLVL.

This clone occurred a few times. The chain has TRBV7-9 and TRBJ2-7; perhaps TRBD1 as D (6 bases). CDR3 length equals 14 residues. Deletions cut 5 bases from V and 3 bases from J, with 14 bases between. Germline lookup yields CDR1 SEHNR and CDR2 FQNEAQ (reference sequence). The CDR3 DNA is TGTGCCAGCAGCCAAGACAGGAGCCTCTACGAGCAGTACTTC. Its translation is CASSQDRSLYEQYF.

This chain connects TRBV6-5 to TRBJ2-2, with D tentatively TRBD2 (5 bases). The CDR3 is 16 amino acids. From germline, CDR1 is MNHEY and CDR2 SVGAGI. V was shortened by 4 bases and J by 6 bases, with 18 bases between the two germline ends. The CDR3 region is CASSSTAISEAGELFF. For the CDR3, the DNA is TGTGCCAGCAGTTCCACAGCCATATCGGAGGCCGGGGAGCTGTTTTTT.

The V call is TRBV19, the J call TRBJ2-7; no clear D gene. Trimming took 11 bases from V and 4 from J, leaving 15 bases between them. The germline V gene has CDR1 LNHDA and CDR2 SQIVND (reference sequence). There are 12 residues in the CDR3. For the CDR3, the DNA is TGTGCCTCCACCGGGTCCCAATACGAGCAGTACTTC. Translated: CASTGSQYEQYF.

The V call is TRBV5-6, the J call TRBJ2-2, with TRBD2 identical over 12 bases. The CDR3 runs to 15 residues. CDR1 and CDR2 (germline): SGHDT, YYEEEE. Germline trimming cut 4 bases from V and 4 bases from J; bases unmatched to any gene: 2. The CDR3 DNA sequence: TGTGCCAGCAGCCGACTAGCGGGAGCCACCGGGGAGCTGTTTTTT. It specifies CASSRLAGATGELFF. The entire variable domain, with the rest obtained from reference TRBV5-6 and TRBJ2-2, is as follows: DAGVTQSPTHLIKTRGQQVTLRCSPKSGHDTVSWYQQALGQGPQFIFQYYEEEERQRGNFPDRFSGHQFPNYSSELNVNALLLGDSALYLCASSRLAGATGELFFGEGSRLTVL.

The chain carries TRBV5-1 and TRBJ1-1; 11 nucleotides match TRBD1. The V and J ends lost 4 bases and 3 bases, in that order; junction bases with no gene match: 2. CDR3 size: 14 residues. Looked up from germline, CDR1 is SGHRS and CDR2 is YFSETQ. The CDR3: CASSRGQGDTEAFF. In nucleotides, the CDR3 is TGCGCCAGCAGCAGGGGACAGGGGGACACTGAAGCTTTCTTT.

This clone is labeled medium-sized. This chain joins TRBV6-6 and TRBJ2-5; 7 bases are a match to TRBD1. From germline, CDR1 is MNHNY and CDR2 SVGAGI (reference sequence). This CDR3 spans 13 amino acids. Trimming cost V 6 bases and J 5 bases; bases outside gene matches: 6. The CDR3 sequence: CASRTTGEETQYF. Written as DNA, the CDR3 is TGTGCCAGCAGAACTACAGGGGAGGAGACCCAGTACTTC.

The chain couples TRBV6-5 to TRBJ2-1, with unresolved D. Germline CDR1 MNHEY, CDR2 SVGAGI. V dropped 8 bases and J dropped 10 bases, with 12 bases sitting between them. The CDR3 sequence is 11 residues long. The DNA of the CDR3 is TGTGCCAGCGGCTGGGGTGGCGAGCAGTTCTTC. Amino acid sequence: CASGWGGEQFF.

This clone was seen just once. The chain combines TRBV9 with TRBJ2-1; D not resolved. The germline CDR1 and CDR2 sequences are SGDLS and YYNGEE. Between the trimmed V and J ends, which lost 0 bases and 3 bases, there was a span of 10 bases. CDR3 length: 15 amino acids. CDR3 residues: CASSVGVGSYNEQFF. The CDR3 region has the DNA TGTGCCAGCAGCGTAGGGGTAGGCAGCTACAATGAGCAGTTCTTC.

This sequence joins TRBV13 and TRBJ1-2; D gene unclear. Trimming took 1 base from V and 4 from J, leaving 16 bases between them. CDR1 is PRHDT and CDR2 is FYEKMQ in the germline V gene (reference sequence). This CDR3 has 16 residues. CDR3 sequence (DNA): TGTGCCAGCAGCTTAGCGGTGGGTACTAGGGTCTATGGCTACACCTTC. Translated, it gives CASSLAVGTRVYGYTF. The complete variable domain, with remaining parts taken from reference TRBV13 and TRBJ1-2, reads AAGVIQSPRHLIKEKRETATLKCYPIPRHDTVYWYQQGPGQDPQFLISFYEKMQSDKGSIPDRFSAQQFSDYHSELNMSSLELGDSALYFCASSLAVGTRVYGYTFGSGTRLTVV.

The V call is TRBV21-1, the J call TRBJ2-7; the table's D call, TRBD1, was not checked against the DNA. TRBV21-1 is a pseudogene locus. The length of the CDR3 is 16 residues. The CDR3, as DNA: TGTGCCAGCAGCAAAATGTCGACAGGGGTCTCCTACGAGCAGTACTTC. Translating gives CASSKMSTGVSYEQYF.

This chain links TRBV4-2 with TRBJ1-1; tentative D call: TRBD1 (6 bases). This CDR3 has 14 residues. Trimming took 3 bases from V and 5 from J, leaving 13 bases between them. Per the germline V gene, CDR1 is LGHNA and CDR2 is YNFKEQ. The CDR3 protein is CASSHPQGRTEAFF. The CDR3 DNA reads TGTGCCAGCAGCCACCCACAGGGCCGGACTGAAGCTTTCTTT.

J is TRBJ2-3 and V is TRBV19, with 10 nucleotides matching TRBD2. Germline trimming cut 10 bases from V and 5 bases from J; bases unmatched to any gene: 6. This CDR3 contains 13 residues. CDR1 LNHDA and CDR2 SQIVND come from the germline V gene (reference sequence). CDR3 sequence: CATQAGGQDTQYF. As DNA, the CDR3 is TGTGCCACCCAAGCGGGAGGGCAAGATACGCAGTATTTT.

This chain connects TRBV14 to TRBJ2-1, with D unclear. Germline assignment: CDR1 SGHDN and CDR2 FVKESK. With 1 base removed from V and 11 bases from J, the gap between germline ends came to 9 bases. The CDR3 is 12 amino acids. In DNA form, the CDR3 reads TGTGCCAGCAGCCAAGCGAAAACGCAGCAGTTCTTC. Its protein is CASSQAKTQQFF.

V and J are TRBV2 and TRBJ2-7, with 12 bases lining up with TRBD1. The ends lost 7 bases at V and 3 bases at J; junction bases unmatched: 7. The germline V gene encodes CDR1 SNHLY and CDR2 FYNNEI. The CDR3 sequence is 15 residues long. The CDR3 protein is CASTRGQGAFYEQYF. The CDR3 DNA reads as TGTGCCAGCACGAGGGGACAGGGGGCGTTCTACGAGCAGTACTTC. Together with reference TRBV2 and TRBJ2-7, the CDR3 gives the full variable domain: EPEVTQTPSHQVTQMGQEVILRCVPISNHLYFYWYRQILGQKVEFLVSFYNNEISEKSEIFDDQFSVERPDGSNFTLKIRSTKLEDSAMYFCASTRGQGAFYEQYFGPGTRLTVT.

The chain is built from TRBV6-5 and TRBJ2-3, with a weak D call TRBD2 (5 bases). The CDR3 is 14 amino acids. Germline assignment: CDR1 MNHEY and CDR2 SVGAGI. The V end lost 0 bases, the J end lost 7 bases, and 11 bases lay between the germline ends. The CDR3 here is CASSYSRRTYTQYF. In DNA, the CDR3 is TGTGCCAGCAGTTACTCTAGGAGGACGTATACGCAGTATTTT.

The rearrangement joins TRBV5-1 to TRBJ2-3, with TRBD1 matching 7 bases. This CDR3 has 16 residues. From germline, CDR1 is SGHRS and CDR2 YFSETQ. V was pared by 0 bases and J by 2 bases, with 6 bases of the junction left unmatched. CDR3 bases: TGCGCCAGCAGCTTGGGTAATACAGGGGCCACAGATACGCAGTATTTT. Translating gives CASSLGNTGATDTQYF.

This clone is medium-sized within its sample. This sequence joins TRBV27 and TRBJ2-7, with TRBD2 matching over 7 bases. The CDR3 has 14 amino acids. V was clipped by 4 bases and J by 9 bases; unmatched bases: 12. The germline V gene has CDR1 MNHEY and CDR2 SMNVEV (reference sequence). CDR3 residues: CASSWGGTPRLQYF. CDR3 bases: TGTGCCAGCAGTTGGGGAGGGACTCCAAGGTTGCAGTACTTC.

The J gene is TRBJ2-1, the V gene TRBV4-2; 9 bases are shared with TRBD2. The CDR3 consists of 14 residues. The J segment lost 7 bases and the V segment lost 7 bases, leaving 8 bases of the junction unmatched. From germline, CDR1 is LGHNA and CDR2 YNFKEQ. The CDR3 region is CASNGGGVLNEQFF. The CDR3 nucleotides read TGTGCCAGCAATGGCGGGGGGGTCTTAAATGAGCAGTTCTTC.

This clone was recorded only once. V is TRBV5-1 and J is TRBJ2-5, with D maybe TRBD2 (6 bases). The CDR3 is 13 residues long. Trimming took off 4 bases at V and 0 bases at J, with 7 bases between the two ends. Looked up from germline, CDR1 is SGHRS and CDR2 is YFSETQ. The CDR3 loop reads CASSLAYQETQYF. The CDR3 DNA reads as TGCGCCAGCAGCCTAGCGTACCAAGAGACCCAGTACTTC.

The rearrangement links TRBV2 to TRBJ2-5, with 8 bases fitting TRBD2. V dropped 7 bases and J dropped 5; count of bases not matched to a gene: 15. The CDR3 is 16 amino acids. CDR1 is SNHLY, CDR2 FYNNEI, per germline. CDR3 region: CASTRRSGGPTETQYF. The CDR3 DNA sequence: TGTGCCAGCACGCGCAGATCGGGGGGGCCTACGGAGACCCAGTACTTC.